Reported below is one TCR beta chain. The time point was: patch test 1, 2 weeks after DPC sensitization. Stated treatment: therapeutic diphenylcyclopropenone sensitization with weekly scalp DPC. Those who donated were patients with alopecia, 18 to 70 years of age, and suitable for DPC. The sample comes from a study of human T cells and chemical hapten exposure. Study-level background: Patients, chiefly female, had alopecia areata, totalis or universalis. Minor volume differences among pooled libraries chiefly drove per-sample TCR yield variation.

The study's library attached unique molecular identifiers to single cDNA molecules. One entry per CDR3 protein results from TCRdb running MiXCR on the RACE reads. Here the sample spans 75,000 to 90,000 distinct CDR3 sequences, around a tenth being singletons. V was trimmed by 5 bases and J by 6 bases, leaving 12 bases between them. The CDR3 loop spans 13 amino acids. Germline V gives CDR1 SGHTA, CDR2 FQGNSA. The chain uses TRBV7-2 and TRBJ2-3, with D unclear. The sequence came from a woman aged 45-65 years with alopecia areata. Some clones in this sample may be carry-over from other donors' samples. Sequencing was performed on whole blood, taken in connection with sensitization to the hapten diphenylcyclopropenone (DPC). CDR3 residues: CASSLGREDTQYF. The CDR3 DNA is TGTGCCAGCAGCCTAGGTCGTGAGGATACGCAGTATTTT. Full variable domain (remainder filled in from reference TRBV7-2 and TRBJ2-3): GAGVSQSPSNKVTEKGKDVELRCDPISGHTALYWYRQSLGQGLEFLIYFQGNSAPDKSGLPSDRFSAERTGGSVSTLTIQRTQQEDSAVYLCASSLGREDTQYFGPGTRLTVL.